A single sample is the source of the 3 T cell receptor beta chains below, sequenced in a study of resident and recirculating memory T cells in vitiligo. Produced via immunoSEQ multiplex PCR; TCRdb's table is partial and in-frame only. The table has 60,000 to 80,000 clones, more than 85% seen once. Input material: blood. The receptors originated from a male donor with vitiligo.

In its sample, this clone was seen once. CDR3 residues: CATRQGSDTQYF. The DNA for the CDR3 is TGTGCCACTAGACAGGGGTCAGATACGCAGTATTTT. V and J are TRBV7-2 and TRBJ2-3; 8 nucleotides agree with TRBD1. V shed 10 bases, J shed 4 bases, and the junction held 4 bases outside the gene matches. There are 12 residues in the CDR3. Looked up from germline, CDR1 is SGHTA and CDR2 is FQGNSA.

The chain is built from TRBV5-1 and TRBJ1-2; 11 bases fit TRBD1. Germline CDR1 reads SGHRS; CDR2 reads YFSETQ. V was pared by 4 bases and J by 2 bases, with 4 bases of the junction left unmatched. There are 15 residues in the CDR3. For the CDR3, the DNA is TGCGCCAGCAGCATCGGGACAGGGGGGAACTATGGCTACACCTTC. Its translation is CASSIGTGGNYGYTF.

The table lists this clone with a few counts. The V and J genes are TRBV6-5 and TRBJ1-1; D perhaps matches TRBD1 (5 bases). CDR3 length: 15 residues. The germline V and J ends were trimmed by 6 bases and 3 bases, with 17 bases remaining between them. CDR1 and CDR2 (germline): MNHEY, SVGAGI. This CDR3 is CASRGGGTAYTEAFF. In DNA, the CDR3 is TGTGCCAGCAGGGGAGGAGGGACGGCCTACACTGAAGCTTTCTTT.